Presented here are 32 T cell receptor beta chains from one specimen sequenced in a study of blood T cell repertoires in COVID-19. The protocol was immunoSEQ multiplex PCR, while the TCRdb copy is restricted to in-frame clones and leaves out a portion. Of a few hundred thousand clones detected, about 85% appear once; the ten largest clones hold 2% to 2.5%. The specimen was peripheral blood. Receptors were obtained from a woman aged 45-65 years who had recovered from COVID-19.

This chain joins TRBV27 and TRBJ2-7; 8 bases agree with TRBD1. This CDR3 spans 14 amino acids. V lost 8 bases and J lost 2; bases outside the gene matches: 8. In germline, CDR1 is MNHEY, CDR2 SMNVEV (reference sequence). The CDR3 sequence: CASRRQGSAYEQYF. The CDR3 DNA follows: TGTGCCAGCCGACGACAGGGGTCGGCCTACGAGCAGTACTTC.

The chain links TRBV4-3 to TRBJ2-5, with a possible D match to TRBD1 (6 bases). The V end lost 3 bases, the J end lost 5 bases, and 16 bases lay between the germline ends. This CDR3 is 15 amino acids long. The germline gives CDR1 LGHNA, CDR2 YSLEER. The CDR3 here is CASSQVTGITETQYF. The CDR3 coding sequence is TGCGCCAGCAGCCAGGTCACAGGGATTACCGAGACCCAGTACTTC.

This rearrangement joins TRBV5-1 to TRBJ1-2; a possible D gene is TRBD1 (5 bases). The CDR3 consists of 16 residues. V was trimmed by 0 bases and J by 4 bases, leaving 16 bases between them. Germline V lookup: CDR1 SGHRS, CDR2 YFSETQ. The CDR3 protein is CASSLGGTDGGYGYTF. CDR3 DNA sequence: TGCGCCAGCAGCTTGGGTGGGACTGACGGGGGCTATGGCTACACCTTC.

DNA for the CDR3: TGTGCCAGCAGCGGAGCCTATACTGCGACCTACGAGCAGTACTTC. Protein product: CASSGAYTATYEQYF. The rearrangement links TRBV6-2 or TRBV6-3 to TRBJ2-7; D not certain. The CDR3 has 15 residues. CDR1 MNHEY and CDR2 SVGEGT come from the germline V gene. Trimming removed 6 bases from V and 2 bases from J, with 17 bases in between.

This rearrangement joins TRBV10-3 to TRBJ1-2; D not resolved. CDR1 is ENHRY, CDR2 SYGVKD, per germline. V was trimmed by 4 bases and J by 0 bases, leaving 15 bases between them. The CDR3 runs to 16 residues. The CDR3 sequence: CAISGALDGTNYGYTF. CDR3 DNA sequence: TGTGCCATCAGTGGGGCGCTAGACGGGACTAACTATGGCTACACCTTC.

Note on this clone: Other DNA sequences of this sample code for an identical CDR3. The rearrangement uses TRBV18 and TRBJ2-7; no definite D call. Trimming left V 3 bases short and J 1 base short, with 10 bases between. The CDR3 is 14 residues long. CDR1 KGHSH and CDR2 LQKENI come from the germline V gene. In DNA form, the CDR3 reads TGTGCCAGCTCACCTTCTACAGAGTCCTACGAGCAGTACTTC. Translation: CASSPSTESYEQYF.

The chain is built from TRBV27 and TRBJ2-7, with 10 bases lining up with TRBD2. The germline V gene encodes CDR1 MNHEY and CDR2 SMNVEV (reference sequence). V lost 1 base to trimming and J lost 1 base; unmatched junction nucleotides: 7. CDR3 length: 17 residues. Here the CDR3 DNA reads TGTGCCAGCAGTTTATATGTAGCGGGAGGAGCTTCCTACGAGCAGTACTTC. It is translated as CASSLYVAGGASYEQYF.

The chain carries TRBV7-3 and TRBJ1-6; 9 bases fit TRBD1. This CDR3 has 15 residues. Germline CDR1 is SGHTA and CDR2 is FQGTGA. The V segment lost 2 bases and the J segment 10 bases; nucleotides outside the gene matches: 6. CDR3 amino acids: CASSLLGQGRSPLHF. CDR3 sequence (DNA): TGTGCCAGCAGCTTACTGGGACAGGGCAGGTCACCCCTCCACTTT.

The chain joins TRBV6-5 to TRBJ1-4, with 8 bases matching TRBD1. Germline assignment: CDR1 MNHEY and CDR2 SVGAGI. With 4 bases clipped from V and 8 bases from J, the junction kept 6 bases outside the gene matches. The CDR3 runs 14 residues. For the CDR3, the DNA is TGTGCCAGCAGTTTGGGCAGGGGGCGCGAAAAACTGTTTTTT. Residues: CASSLGRGREKLFF.

The rearrangement joins TRBV7-2 to TRBJ1-2; 7 bases match TRBD1. The germline CDR1 and CDR2 sequences are SGHTA and FQGNSA. Losses at the gene ends were 2 bases for V and 2 bases for J; bases not matched to a gene: 5. The CDR3 is 15 residues long. This CDR3 reads CASSLQPTGNYGYTF. In DNA form, the CDR3 reads TGTGCCAGCAGCTTACAGCCGACAGGGAACTATGGCTACACCTTC. Based on the CDR3 plus reference TRBV7-2 and TRBJ1-2, the full variable domain is GAGVSQSPSNKVTEKGKDVELRCDPISGHTALYWYRQSLGQGLEFLIYFQGNSAPDKSGLPSDRFSAERTGGSVSTLTIQRTQQEDSAVYLCASSLQPTGNYGYTFGSGTRLTVV.

The chain joins TRBV5-4 to TRBJ1-2, with D perhaps TRBD1 (5 bases). Deletions cut 2 bases from V and 4 bases from J, with 15 bases between. CDR1 and CDR2 (germline): SGHNT, YYREEE (reference sequence). The CDR3 has 15 amino acids. The DNA for the CDR3 is TGTGCCAGCAGCTTTCCGGCAGGGAGGACCTATGGCTACACCTTC. It codes for CASSFPAGRTYGYTF.

The chain has TRBV19 and TRBJ1-3; D unclear. Germline assignment: CDR1 LNHDA and CDR2 SQIVND (reference sequence). Deletions cut 5 bases from V and 5 bases from J, with 16 bases between. The CDR3 has 15 amino acids. CDR3 protein: CASSPADALRNTIYF. CDR3 in DNA: TGTGCCAGTAGTCCAGCGGACGCTCTCCGAAACACCATATATTTT. Full variable domain (missing parts from reference TRBV19 and TRBJ1-3): DGGITQSPKYLFRKEGQNVTLSCEQNLNHDAMYWYRQDPGQGLRLIYYSQIVNDFQKGDIAEGYSVSREKKESFPLTVTSAQKNPTAFYLCASSPADALRNTIYFGEGSWLTVV.

The rearrangement uses TRBV13 and TRBJ2-7; TRBD2 might be the D (5 bases). The J call is uncertain, as TRBJ2-1 better fits the DNA end. CDR1 and CDR2 (germline): PRHDT, FYEKMQ (reference sequence). The CDR3 is made up of 15 amino acids. CDR3 sequence reads: CASSFSLAPYNEQFF. Written as DNA, the CDR3 is TGTGCCAGCAGCTTTTCCCTAGCCCCCTACAATGAGCAGTTCTTC.

This clone was counted a single time. The genes are TRBV5-5 and TRBJ1-1, with no clear D. Germline assignment: CDR1 SGHKS and CDR2 YYEKEE (reference sequence). CDR3 length equals 13 residues. The V end was cut by 2 bases, the J end by 5 bases, with 10 bases between. The chain's CDR3 is CASSFSGQTEAFF. CDR3 nucleotides: TGTGCCAGCAGCTTCTCTGGGCAAACTGAAGCTTTCTTT.

The rearrangement joins TRBV9 to TRBJ2-6; D ambiguous. Germline loops: CDR1 SGDLS, CDR2 YYNGEE. CDR3 length equals 18 residues. V was shortened by 0 bases and J by 2 bases, with 15 bases between the two germline ends. This CDR3 is CASSVDPRHTAGANVLTF. The CDR3, as DNA: TGTGCCAGCAGCGTAGATCCCAGACACACGGCTGGGGCCAACGTCCTGACTTTC.

The chain employs TRBV7-2 and TRBJ2-5; D perhaps matches TRBD1 (5 bases). The CDR3 has 16 amino acids. Germline V gives CDR1 SGHTA, CDR2 FQGNSA. With 4 bases removed from V and 3 bases from J, the gap between germline ends came to 18 bases. In nucleotides, the CDR3 is TGTGCCAGCAGCTCCCGACCCGGGTGGGGCGAAGAGACCCAGTACTTC. Amino acids: CASSSRPGWGEETQYF.

This clone was seen only a few times. The chain combines TRBV7-2 with TRBJ1-2; 12 bases are shared with TRBD1. Germline lookup yields CDR1 SGHTA and CDR2 FQGNSA. This CDR3 comprises 16 residues. The J segment lost 7 bases and the V segment lost 2 bases, leaving 8 bases of the junction unmatched. In DNA, the CDR3 is TGTGCCAGCAGCTTATTCCCGGGACAGGGGGCAAGTGGCTACACCTTC. Its translation: CASSLFPGQGASGYTF.

The rearrangement joins TRBV2 to TRBJ1-2, with D possibly being TRBD1 (5 bases). V was cut by 7 bases and J by 0 bases, with 21 bases left in between. Germline values: CDR1 SNHLY, CDR2 FYNNEI. This CDR3 contains 17 residues. The DNA of the CDR3 is TGTGCCAGCACGTGGGGTGGGGCAGTATTAACTAACTATGGCTACACCTTC. It codes for CASTWGGAVLTNYGYTF.

About this clone itself: The same CDR3 is also encoded by other DNA sequences in this sample. V is TRBV6-5 and J is TRBJ2-7, with 9 bases lining up with TRBD2. V was pared by 6 bases and J by 2 bases, with 5 bases of the junction left unmatched. CDR3 length equals 14 residues. The germline gives CDR1 MNHEY, CDR2 SVGAGI. The CDR3 loop is CASSSTSGTYEQYF. The CDR3, as DNA: TGTGCCAGCAGCTCGACTAGCGGAACCTACGAGCAGTACTTC.

The genes are TRBV29-1 and TRBJ1-1; no firm D call. The germline V and J ends were trimmed by 3 bases and 0 bases, with 8 bases remaining between them. This CDR3 comprises 13 residues. Germline V gene lookup returns CDR1 SQVTM and CDR2 ANQGSEA. The CDR3 reads CSVDRNMNTEAFF. The CDR3 region has the DNA TGCAGCGTTGACAGAAACATGAACACTGAAGCTTTCTTT.

This clone was found once. This sequence joins TRBV7-9 and TRBJ1-1, with D uncertain. The CDR3 runs to 13 residues. The V and J ends lost 1 base and 5 bases respectively, with 8 bases between them. Germline V CDR1 and CDR2: SEHNR, FQNEAQ (reference sequence). The CDR3 here is CASSLETGTEAFF. The CDR3 coding sequence is TGTGCCAGCAGCTTAGAGACGGGGACTGAAGCTTTCTTT.

This sequence joins TRBV6-5 and TRBJ2-7, with 8 bases identical to TRBD2. The junction had 8 bases not matched to a gene; V was cut back by 4 bases and J by 3 bases. The germline V gene has CDR1 MNHEY and CDR2 SVGAGI. The CDR3 is 15 amino acids. This CDR3 is CASSSVAGSGYEQYF. The DNA of the CDR3 is TGTGCCAGCAGTTCAGTAGCGGGAAGCGGCTACGAGCAGTACTTC.

This chain uses TRBV20-1 with TRBJ2-3; TRBD2 might be the D (6 bases). CDR1 and CDR2 from the germline V gene are DFQATT and SNEGSKA (reference sequence). V lost 3 bases, J lost 4 bases, and 14 bases lay in between. The CDR3 runs 14 residues. The CDR3 DNA reads as TGCAGTGCTAGTCCACTAGCTGGGGCAGATACGCAGTATTTT. It encodes CSASPLAGADTQYF.

This clone was counted only a few times. The genes are TRBV4-3 and TRBJ2-7, with 8 bases fitting TRBD1. Trimming cost V 1 base and J 3 bases; bases outside gene matches: 5. This CDR3 comprises 15 residues. Germline V CDR1 and CDR2: LGHNA, YSLEER. The CDR3 loop is CASSQGAGGFYEQYF. CDR3 in DNA: TGCGCCAGCAGCCAAGGGGCAGGGGGCTTCTACGAGCAGTACTTC.

The J gene is TRBJ1-5, the V gene TRBV28, with no clear D. CDR3 length equals 14 residues. Trimming took off 2 bases at V and 6 bases at J, with 11 bases between the two ends. The V gene's germline CDR1 is MDHEN and CDR2 SYDVKM. The CDR3 DNA reads TGTGCCAGCAGTTTAGTAATTCCGCGTCAGCCCCAGCATTTT. This translates into CASSLVIPRQPQHF.

The V gene is TRBV7-6, the J gene TRBJ1-2, with 7 bases that match TRBD1. Germline assignment: CDR1 SGHVS and CDR2 FNYEAQ. This CDR3 has 17 residues. V shed 1 base, J shed 4 bases, and the junction held 12 bases outside the gene matches. The CDR3 DNA sequence: TGTGCCAGCAGCTTAGGGTTTAGGGGGCCGCGGCCCTATGGCTACACCTTC. It is translated as CASSLGFRGPRPYGYTF.

The chain couples TRBV10-3 to TRBJ2-3, with TRBD1 identical over 10 bases. This CDR3 spans 13 amino acids. Germline CDR1 is ENHRY and CDR2 is SYGVKD. J gave up 5 bases and V 8 bases, and 4 bases lay outside the gene matches. The CDR3 nucleotides read TGTGCCATCCGACAGGGGGCGGAAGATACGCAGTATTTT. It translates to CAIRQGAEDTQYF.

This chain links TRBV20-1 with TRBJ1-1, with TRBD1 matching over 7 bases. The CDR3 extends over 10 amino acids. V lost 7 bases, J lost 11 bases, and 7 bases stayed unmatched. Looked up from germline, CDR1 is DFQATT and CDR2 is SNEGSKA (reference sequence). The CDR3 spells CSVEQGGAFF. For the CDR3, the DNA is TGCAGTGTCGAGCAGGGGGGTGCTTTCTTT.

V and J are TRBV7-2 and TRBJ2-7; 12 bases fit TRBD2. CDR1 is SGHTA and CDR2 is FQGNSA in the germline V gene. V dropped 5 bases and J dropped 6; count of bases not matched to a gene: 11. The CDR3 totals 16 residues. CDR3 residues: CASSRGPGLAGPEQYF. CDR3 nucleotides: TGTGCCAGCAGCCGGGGACCGGGACTAGCGGGCCCCGAGCAGTACTTC.

The chain has TRBV5-1 and TRBJ1-2; 12 bases agree with TRBD1. V lost 3 bases and J lost 2; bases outside the gene matches: 11. CDR1 and CDR2 (germline): SGHRS, YFSETQ. This CDR3 is built from 18 residues. CDR3 loop: CASSWGQGAKKRNYGYTF. The CDR3 coding sequence is TGCGCCAGCAGCTGGGGACAGGGGGCGAAAAAAAGAAACTATGGCTACACCTTC.

This chain connects TRBV14 to TRBJ1-3; possible D gene TRBD1, 6 bases. This CDR3 has 13 residues. Germline V gene data show CDR1 as SGHDN and CDR2 as FVKESK. V was shortened by 2 bases and J by 6 bases, with 8 bases between the two germline ends. CDR3 bases: TGTGCCAGCAGCCAATCAGGGGTAAACACCATATATTTT. Its translation is CASSQSGVNTIYF.

V usage is TRBV7-2 and J usage is TRBJ2-5, with TRBD1 as a possible D gene (6 bases). The germline gives CDR1 SGHTA, CDR2 FQGNSA. The CDR3 extends over 17 amino acids. V was trimmed by 1 base and J by 2 bases, leaving 17 bases between them. Here the CDR3 reads CASSLVGQGSRQETQYF. In nucleotides, the CDR3 is TGTGCCAGCAGCTTAGTTGGGCAGGGGTCGCGGCAAGAGACCCAGTACTTC. Combining the CDR3 with reference TRBV7-2 and TRBJ2-5 gives the whole variable domain GAGVSQSPSNKVTEKGKDVELRCDPISGHTALYWYRQSLGQGLEFLIYFQGNSAPDKSGLPSDRFSAERTGGSVSTLTIQRTQQEDSAVYLCASSLVGQGSRQETQYFGPGTRLLVL.